This T cell receptor beta chain was identified in a study of beta chain features in type 1 diabetes. Study-wide context: Healthy donors and patients had similar age, gender and cell yields.

This clone has a handful of counts. V was trimmed by 7 bases and J by 3 bases, leaving 12 bases between them. The germline CDR1 and CDR2 sequences are LNHDA and SQIVND (reference sequence). CDR3 length: 13 amino acids. Reverse transcription of all isolated RNA meant that expressed TCRB transcripts were sequenced. The assay was immunoSEQ multiplex PCR, and TCRdb's table has in-frame clones only and misses some. The sample consists of 110,000 to 150,000 clones, roughly 9.7% of them appearing once. This receptor was taken from a woman between 40 and 55 years old in good health. The chain couples TRBV19 to TRBJ1-1; D gene uncertain. The sample taken for sequencing was central memory CD4+ T cells from blood. Here the CDR3 reads CASTLYPDTEAFF. As DNA, the CDR3 is TGTGCCAGTACCTTATACCCAGACACTGAAGCTTTCTTT.